The rows below give T cell receptor beta chains drawn from one sample of a study of cytomegalovirus exposure and HLA in healthy donors. Data came from immunoSEQ multiplex PCR; TCRdb stores just in-frame clones and leaves some out. The sample records 100,000 to 150,000 clones, 77% being singletons. Sequencing was performed on PBMCs. Receptor source: a woman aged 40 to 50 in good health and CMV-seropositive. CDR3s include the opening cysteine and the closing phenylalanine or tryptophan.

v_gene,j_gene,CDR3aa
TRBV5-5,TRBJ2-2,CASSSTGGAGTGELFF
TRBV28,TRBJ2-3,CASWGDSDTQYF
TRBV6-5,TRBJ2-7,CASSSGTGLYSYEQYF
TRBV9,TRBJ2-1,CASSVAPSSYNEQFF
TRBV28,TRBJ2-1,CASSFRGTSGSYEQFF
TRBV4-1,TRBJ2-1,CASSPGGEGTSGRNEQFF
TRBV5-6,TRBJ2-1,CASSLAWGGSYNEQFF
TRBV23-1,TRBJ1-4,CASSQQGQGAVNEKLFF
TRBV28,TRBJ2-3,CASTHWAGDTDTQYF
TRBV15,TRBJ2-7,CATSRDKLAGGEQYF
TRBV4-2,TRBJ1-5,CASSQEDRGVKPQHF
TRBV10-3,TRBJ2-7,CAISESTGVSYEQYF
TRBV6-5,TRBJ1-2,CASSDRSVYGYTF
TRBV6-1,TRBJ2-3,CASSDIDPGGDRTDTQYF
TRBV10-3,TRBJ2-7,CATWRGMGYEQYF
TRBV5-4,TRBJ2-1,CASSGGIAGGQAGTYNEQFF
TRBV7-9,TRBJ2-3,CASSLGPGGSIDTQYF
TRBV7-8,TRBJ2-1,CASSPQTGAYNEQFF
TRBV30,TRBJ1-2,CAFEGAEGYTF
TRBV9,TRBJ2-1,CASSGPLAGGPNEQFF
TRBV5-4,TRBJ2-7,CASSRDYEQYF
TRBV28,TRBJ1-1,CASSLVASKTEAFF
TRBV5-1,TRBJ2-2,CASSFRTDDTGELFF
TRBV5-4,NA,CASSLGPSTSGIYYEQYF
TRBV6-1,TRBJ2-1,CASRPRDRDGNEQFF
TRBV18,TRBJ2-7,CASSSNYEQYF
TRBV6-4,TRBJ2-1,CASSLVKADEQFF
TRBV28,TRBJ1-2,CASSFQQTISSGYTF
TRBV28,TRBJ2-2,CASSLIRGGELFF
TRBV6-5,TRBJ1-3,CASSKDSIGNTIYF
TRBV20-1,TRBJ2-7,CSASAVYEQYF
TRBV25-1,TRBJ1-4,CASSPTALRGEKLFF
TRBV5-4,TRBJ2-3,CASSLGQVSTDTQYF
TRBV2,TRBJ2-7,CASRLVDRYEQYF
TRBV15,TRBJ1-1,CATSRDYVQSEAFF
TRBV4-1,TRBJ1-1,CASSQDSDRGHTEAFF
TRBV18,TRBJ1-4,CASSPLTLGEKLFF
TRBV4-1,TRBJ2-3,CASSQKTSSTDTQYF
TRBV6-5,TRBJ2-7,CASSYSVGYEQYF
TRBV7-9,TRBJ2-1,CASSSPRERVGEQFF
TRBV15,TRBJ2-1,CATLDRGSYNEQFF
TRBV18,TRBJ2-6,CASSLSSSGANVLTF
TRBV19,TRBJ2-1,CASSLLSTRGYNEQFF
TRBV28,TRBJ1-1,CASRDRGLIEAFF
TRBV10-3,TRBJ1-1,CAISEGTGSTEAFF
TRBV9,TRBJ2-1,CASSSRTGVGNEQFF
TRBV21-1,TRBJ1-4,CASSIRDRVGEKLFF
TRBV4-1,TRBJ2-3,CASSQGGYSTDTQYF
TRBV19,TRBJ1-5,CATKQGQGGQPQHF
TRBV5-4,TRBJ1-1,CASSLKTGVNTEAFF
TRBV15,TRBJ2-5,CATSRGGLAGGQETQYF
TRBV5-6,TRBJ2-1,CASSLEQGSGSFDEQFF
TRBV9,TRBJ2-1,CASSPSSYNEQFF
TRBV5-1,TRBJ2-3,CASSSILTGLADTQYF
TRBV5-4,TRBJ1-6,CASSLRTGNNSPLHF
TRBV5-4,TRBJ2-1,CASSLTSGIYNEQFF
TRBV29-1,TRBJ2-7,CSVGVTYEQYF
TRBV28,TRBJ2-6,CASSQGGYSGANVLTF
TRBV28,TRBJ1-4,CASSVGGGEKLFF